Following are 24 T cell receptor beta chains from one sample sequenced in a study of glioma-infiltrating T cells after dendritic cell vaccination. Time point denoted: after dendritic cell vaccination, including at tumor progression/relapse. TCRdb's copy holds only in-frame clones and misses some; the assay was immunoSEQ multiplex PCR. The table records roughly 60,000 clones, around 85% of them present only once. Specimen: blood, collected after dendritic cell vaccination. All receptors come from a human donor with glioblastoma.

This clone was counted between two and nine times. The gene calls are TRBV5-1 and TRBJ1-6; D is undetermined. V gave up 3 bases and J gave up 6 bases, with 13 bases separating them. The CDR3 contains 15 residues. Germline V CDR1 and CDR2: SGHRS, YFSETQ. CDR3 loop: CASSWVDEGNSPLHF. In DNA, the CDR3 is TGCGCCAGCAGCTGGGTCGACGAGGGTAATTCACCCCTCCACTTT. The variable domain in full, completed from reference TRBV5-1 and TRBJ1-6, reads KAGVTQTPRYLIKTRGQQVTLSCSPISGHRSVSWYQQTPGQGLQFLFEYFSETQRNKGNFPGRFSGRQFSNSRSEMNVSTLELGDSALYLCASSWVDEGNSPLHFGNGTRLTVT.

The CDR3 coding sequence is TGTGCCAGCAGCGAAAGGGGGCTCGTGACAGATACGCAGTATTTT. Its protein is CASSERGLVTDTQYF. The rearrangement links TRBV7-2 to TRBJ2-3, with 7 bases matching TRBD1. The V and J ends lost 5 bases and 3 bases, in that order; junction bases with no gene match: 8. The CDR3 length is 15 residues. Germline assignment: CDR1 SGHTA and CDR2 FQGNSA.

V usage is TRBV5-1 and J usage is TRBJ2-1, with a tentative D call TRBD2 (6 bases). The CDR3 extends over 13 amino acids. The V end was cut by 0 bases, the J end by 7 bases, with 8 bases between. Germline V CDR1 and CDR2: SGHRS, YFSETQ. In DNA form, the CDR3 reads TGCGCCAGCAGCTTGGGGGGGGAGAATGAGCAGTTCTTC. It translates to CASSLGGENEQFF.

This rearrangement joins TRBV4-3 to TRBJ1-4; 9 positions match TRBD1. The CDR3 consists of 16 residues. Germline loops: CDR1 LGHNA, CDR2 YSLEER. The ends lost 4 bases at V and 8 bases at J; junction bases unmatched: 11. The CDR3 DNA is TGCGCCAGCAGCCGCACCCCCGGACAGGGGTACGAAAAACTGTTTTTT. Translated: CASSRTPGQGYEKLFF.

V is TRBV5-5 and J is TRBJ2-1; D is unclear. CDR3 length equals 14 residues. V gave up 4 bases and J gave up 8 bases, with 16 bases separating them. From germline, CDR1 is SGHKS and CDR2 YYEKEE (reference sequence). CDR3 residues: CASSPSATRDEQFF. The CDR3 nucleotides read TGTGCCAGCAGCCCGAGCGCGACCCGAGATGAGCAGTTCTTC.

The J gene is TRBJ1-1, the V gene TRBV7-2; D is unresolved. CDR1 SGHTA and CDR2 FQGNSA come from the germline V gene. With 8 bases removed from V and 4 bases from J, the gap between germline ends came to 11 bases. There are 12 residues in the CDR3. The DNA of the CDR3 is TGTGCCAGCTTTAACAGTCCCACTGAAGCTTTCTTT. Its protein product is CASFNSPTEAFF.

This clone was picked up one time. The chain links TRBV4-1 to TRBJ2-1; 9 bases match TRBD1. The CDR3 sequence is 14 residues long. J lost 5 bases, V lost 2 bases, and 1 base had no gene match. The germline gives CDR1 MGHRA, CDR2 YSYEKL. The CDR3 bases are TGCGCCAGCAGCCAAAGGACAGGGGACAATGAGCAGTTCTTC. Residues: CASSQRTGDNEQFF.

V usage is TRBV4-1 and J usage is TRBJ1-4; 7 bases align to TRBD1. V gave up 3 bases and J gave up 5 bases; unmatched junction bases: 24. Germline CDR1 is MGHRA and CDR2 is YSYEKL. The CDR3 extends over 21 amino acids. In DNA form, the CDR3 reads TGCGCCAGCAGCCATAATAAGCCGACAGGGCGTCGTTGGAGGGGCAATGAAAAACTGTTTTTT. Amino acids: CASSHNKPTGRRWRGNEKLFF.

The chain uses TRBV18 and TRBJ2-5; 7 bases fit TRBD2. V was clipped by 0 bases and J by 2 bases; unmatched bases: 3. The CDR3 has 15 residues. Germline values: CDR1 KGHSH, CDR2 LQKENI. The CDR3 is CASSPPGGGQETQYF. The CDR3 region has the DNA TGTGCCAGCTCACCACCTGGCGGGGGACAAGAGACCCAGTACTTC.

The rearrangement uses TRBV7-6 and TRBJ1-2; 9 nucleotides align to TRBD1. Trimming at V came to 5 bases and at J to 3 bases, leaving 4 bases not matched to a gene. From germline, CDR1 is SGHVS and CDR2 FNYEAQ. CDR3 length equals 14 residues. CDR3 coding DNA: TGTGCCAGCAGCCCCCGGACAGGGGACTATGGCTACACCTTC. It encodes CASSPRTGDYGYTF.

The V and J genes are TRBV19 and TRBJ1-5, with a weak D call TRBD1 (6 bases). Germline loops: CDR1 LNHDA, CDR2 SQIVND (reference sequence). V lost 7 bases and J 6 bases, leaving 25 bases between the germline ends. The length of the CDR3 is 17 residues. CDR3 region: CASMYRGGRAMRQPQHF. CDR3 bases: TGTGCCAGTATGTACCGAGGGGGGAGGGCAATGCGTCAGCCCCAGCATTTT.

The gene calls are TRBV5-8 and TRBJ2-7; tentative D call: TRBD1 (7 bases). Germline CDR1 reads SGHTS; CDR2 reads YDEGEE. Trimming removed 3 bases at V and 2 bases at J, with 9 bases between. The CDR3 covers 13 residues. CDR3 sequence reads: CASSWRGPYEQYF. CDR3 nucleotides: TGTGCCAGCAGCTGGAGGGGGCCCTACGAGCAGTACTTC.

This clone was recorded a few times. The J gene is TRBJ1-3, the V gene TRBV7-8, with 8 bases identical to TRBD1. The germline CDR1 and CDR2 sequences are SGHVS and FQNEAQ. Losses at the gene ends were 5 bases for V and 0 bases for J; bases not matched to a gene: 9. The CDR3 contains 17 residues. In DNA form, the CDR3 reads TGTGCCAGCAGCGCGACCTGGGACAGGACCTCTGGAAACACCATATATTTT. Amino acids: CASSATWDRTSGNTIYF.

V gene TRBV6-1 combines with J gene TRBJ2-7, with 9 bases aligning to TRBD1. V shed 6 bases, J shed 3 bases, and the junction held 9 bases outside the gene matches. Germline CDR1 is MNHNS and CDR2 is SASEGT. The CDR3 is 15 amino acids. CDR3 sequence: CASRTGTGFYYEQYF. CDR3 nucleotide sequence: TGTGCCAGCAGGACCGGGACAGGGTTTTACTACGAGCAGTACTTC.

A few counts support this clone. The J gene is TRBJ1-4, the V gene TRBV10-3, with D possibly matching TRBD1 (6 bases). The CDR3 runs 13 residues. From germline, CDR1 is ENHRY and CDR2 SYGVKD. Trimming took 4 bases from V and 8 from J, leaving 11 bases between them. The CDR3, as DNA: TGTGCCATCAGTGTAAGGGGGGGCGAAAAACTGTTTTTT. It specifies CAISVRGGEKLFF.

The table lists this clone with a few counts. V usage is TRBV14 and J usage is TRBJ2-2, with 10 bases aligning to TRBD1. V was clipped by 4 bases and J by 5 bases; unmatched bases: 7. The CDR3 sequence is 16 residues long. CDR1 is SGHDN, CDR2 FVKESK, per germline. In DNA form, the CDR3 reads TGTGCCAGCAGCCGCCGACAGGGGGCGCGGACCGGGGAGCTGTTTTTT. Translating it yields CASSRRQGARTGELFF.

The chain has TRBV4-2 and TRBJ2-4, with 10 nucleotides matching TRBD1. The CDR3 runs 19 residues. V dropped 0 bases and J dropped 0; count of bases not matched to a gene: 8. Germline V CDR1 and CDR2: LGHNA, YNFKEQ. CDR3 amino acids: CASSQEPGTGVRAKNIQYF. The CDR3 bases are TGTGCCAGCAGCCAAGAACCCGGGACAGGGGTGAGAGCCAAAAACATTCAGTACTTC.

The V gene is TRBV30, the J gene TRBJ2-5, with D possibly matching TRBD1 (5 bases). CDR3 length: 13 residues. Looked up from germline, CDR1 is GTSNPN and CDR2 is SVGIG (reference sequence). The ends were cut back, 5 bases at V and 2 bases at J, with 12 bases in the middle. The CDR3 sequence: CAWGQDRQETQYF. CDR3 bases: TGTGCCTGGGGCCAAGACAGACAAGAGACCCAGTACTTC.

This chain uses TRBV11-3 with TRBJ2-3, with 13 bases fitting TRBD2. This CDR3 spans 20 amino acids. V lost 2 bases to trimming and J lost 0 bases; unmatched junction nucleotides: 11. CDR1 SGHNT and CDR2 YENEEA come from the germline V gene. This CDR3 reads CASSLYLGLAGQTSTDTQYF. The CDR3 DNA is TGTGCCAGCAGCTTATACCTGGGACTAGCGGGGCAAACTAGCACAGATACGCAGTATTTT.

V usage is TRBV5-6 and J usage is TRBJ1-2; unclear D gene. The CDR3 covers 13 residues. Looked up from germline, CDR1 is SGHDT and CDR2 is YYEEEE. The V end lost 7 bases, the J end lost 3 bases, and 13 bases lay between the germline ends. CDR3 amino acids: CASRLQTDYGYTF. The CDR3 coding sequence is TGTGCCAGCCGCCTTCAAACGGACTATGGCTACACCTTC.

This clone was counted only a few times. This chain joins TRBV19 and TRBJ2-7; perhaps TRBD1 as D (6 bases). Trimming removed 5 bases at V and 8 bases at J, with 16 bases between. The CDR3 sequence is 13 residues long. The germline gives CDR1 LNHDA, CDR2 SQIVND (reference sequence). In DNA, the CDR3 is TGTGCCAGTAGTCGCAGGGGCAGGGATAAGCAGTACTTC. Its translation: CASSRRGRDKQYF.

Relative to its sample, this clone is medium-sized. The chain is built from TRBV2 and TRBJ2-3; TRBD2 agrees at 7 bases. The CDR3 is 13 residues long. The J segment lost 6 bases and the V segment lost 9 bases, leaving 9 bases of the junction unmatched. The V gene's germline CDR1 is SNHLY and CDR2 FYNNEI. The CDR3 is CARAGTTPDTQYF. The CDR3 bases are TGTGCCAGGGCCGGGACTACGCCGGATACGCAGTATTTT. Complete variable domain (other parts from reference TRBV2 and TRBJ2-3): EPEVTQTPSHQVTQMGQEVILRCVPISNHLYFYWYRQILGQKVEFLVSFYNNEISEKSEIFDDQFSVERPDGSNFTLKIRSTKLEDSAMYFCARAGTTPDTQYFGPGTRLTVL.

The CDR3 nucleotides are TGTGCCAGCAGTCCAGGGTTTTATAGCAATCAGCCCCAGCATTTT. This sequence encodes CASSPGFYSNQPQHF. The chain couples TRBV6-6 to TRBJ1-5; perhaps TRBD1 as D (5 bases). CDR1 MNHNY and CDR2 SVGAGI come from the germline V gene (reference sequence). Deletions cut 5 bases from V and 0 bases from J, with 11 bases between. There are 15 residues in the CDR3.

This chain connects TRBV30 to TRBJ2-5, with TRBD1 identical over 7 bases. V shed 3 bases, J shed 4 bases, and the junction held 8 bases outside the gene matches. Germline loops: CDR1 GTSNPN, CDR2 SVGIG (reference sequence). The CDR3 totals 14 residues. The CDR3 DNA reads TGTGCCTGGAGCCTAGGGGGCCGTGGAGAGACCCAGTACTTC. Residues: CAWSLGGRGETQYF.